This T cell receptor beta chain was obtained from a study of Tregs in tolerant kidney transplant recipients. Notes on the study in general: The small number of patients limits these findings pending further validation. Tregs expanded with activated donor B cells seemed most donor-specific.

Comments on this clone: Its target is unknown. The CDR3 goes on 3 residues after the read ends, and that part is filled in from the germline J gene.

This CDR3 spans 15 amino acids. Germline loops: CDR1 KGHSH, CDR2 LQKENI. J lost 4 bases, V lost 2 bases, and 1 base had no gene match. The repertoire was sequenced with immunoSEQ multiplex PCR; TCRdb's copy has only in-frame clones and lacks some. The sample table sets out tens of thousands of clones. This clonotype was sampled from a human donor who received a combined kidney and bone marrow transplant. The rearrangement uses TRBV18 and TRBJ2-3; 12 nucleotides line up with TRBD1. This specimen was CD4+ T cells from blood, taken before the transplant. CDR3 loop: CASSPGTGGPDTQYF. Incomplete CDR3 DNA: TGTGCCAGCTCACCAGGGACAGGGGGCCCAGATACG.